What follows is one T cell receptor beta chain and its context. The data originate from a study of blood T cell repertoires in COVID-19. Study background: The United States, Italy and Spain provided the acute and convalescent COVID-19 samples.

Across about two dozen US areas, participants ranged in age from about 18 to 100 years. In the source study's methods: Cell counts per sample came from amplifying reference gene primers. Some clones are missing from TCRdb's copy, which holds only in-frame ones; the method was immunoSEQ multiplex PCR. The V and J calls and clone size were taken over from that table, and D and trimming were inferred from the DNA. The table lists 200,000 to 250,000 clones, 75% to 95% of them singletons. CDR1 and CDR2 (germline): MNHEY, SVGAGI. The CDR3 length is 12 residues. The V gene lost 6 bases and the J gene lost 2 bases, with 7 bases spanning the gap.

The rearrangement uses TRBV6-5 and TRBJ1-1; D gene uncertain. This TCR derives from a woman between 18 and 30 years old who had recovered from COVID-19. Sequenced: PBMCs or T cells enriched from blood (not recorded which). The CDR3, as DNA: TGTGCCAGCAGCGGTGAAAACACTGAAGCTTTCTTT. Its translation: CASSGENTEAFF.